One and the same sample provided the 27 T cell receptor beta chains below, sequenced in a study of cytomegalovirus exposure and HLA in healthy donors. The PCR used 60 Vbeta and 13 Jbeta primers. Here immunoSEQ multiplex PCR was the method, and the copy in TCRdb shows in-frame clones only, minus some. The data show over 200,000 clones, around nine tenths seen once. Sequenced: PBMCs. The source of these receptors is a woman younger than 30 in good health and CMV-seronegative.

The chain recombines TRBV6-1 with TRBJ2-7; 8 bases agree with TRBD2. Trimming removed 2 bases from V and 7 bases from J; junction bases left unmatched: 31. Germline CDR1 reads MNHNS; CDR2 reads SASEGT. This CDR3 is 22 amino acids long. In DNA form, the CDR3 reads TGTGCCAGCAGTGAAATGCGGTCCCGTAAGGGTGATGGAGTAGCGGGGATACCAGAGCAGTACTTC. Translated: CASSEMRSRKGDGVAGIPEQYF.

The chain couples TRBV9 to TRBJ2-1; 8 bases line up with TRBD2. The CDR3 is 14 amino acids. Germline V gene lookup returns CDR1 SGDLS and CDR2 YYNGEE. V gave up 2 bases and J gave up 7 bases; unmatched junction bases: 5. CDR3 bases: TGTGCCAGCAGCGTCGGGGGGGCCAGGAATGAGCAGTTCTTC. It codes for CASSVGGARNEQFF.

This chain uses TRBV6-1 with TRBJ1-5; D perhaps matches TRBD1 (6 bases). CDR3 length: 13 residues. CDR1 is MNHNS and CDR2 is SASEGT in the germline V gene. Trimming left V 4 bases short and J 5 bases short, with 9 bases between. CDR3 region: CASSANRDQPQHF. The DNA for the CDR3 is TGTGCCAGCAGTGCCAACAGGGATCAGCCCCAGCATTTT.

In nucleotides, the CDR3 is TGTGCCAGCACCTCCAGAGCGGTGGGATACAATGAGCAGTTCTTC. It yields the protein CASTSRAVGYNEQFF. This chain uses TRBV6-5 with TRBJ2-1; tentatively, D is TRBD2 (5 bases). The CDR3 length is 15 residues. The ends were cut back, 7 bases at V and 4 bases at J, with 17 bases in the middle. Germline loops: CDR1 MNHEY, CDR2 SVGAGI.

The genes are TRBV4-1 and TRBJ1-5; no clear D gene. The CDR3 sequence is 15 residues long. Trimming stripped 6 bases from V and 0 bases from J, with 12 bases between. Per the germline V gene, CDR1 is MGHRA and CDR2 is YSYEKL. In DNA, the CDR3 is TGCGCCAGCAGTCTAGTAGATTATAGCAATCAGCCCCAGCATTTT. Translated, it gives CASSLVDYSNQPQHF.

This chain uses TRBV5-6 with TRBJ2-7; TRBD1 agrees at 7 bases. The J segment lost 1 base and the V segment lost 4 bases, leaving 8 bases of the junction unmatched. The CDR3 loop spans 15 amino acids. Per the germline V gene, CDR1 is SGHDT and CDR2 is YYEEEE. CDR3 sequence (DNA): TGTGCCAGCAGCCTAATGACAGGGAATTCCTACGAGCAGTACTTC. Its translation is CASSLMTGNSYEQYF. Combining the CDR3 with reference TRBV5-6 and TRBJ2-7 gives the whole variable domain DAGVTQSPTHLIKTRGQQVTLRCSPKSGHDTVSWYQQALGQGPQFIFQYYEEEERQRGNFPDRFSGHQFPNYSSELNVNALLLGDSALYLCASSLMTGNSYEQYFGPGTRLTVT.

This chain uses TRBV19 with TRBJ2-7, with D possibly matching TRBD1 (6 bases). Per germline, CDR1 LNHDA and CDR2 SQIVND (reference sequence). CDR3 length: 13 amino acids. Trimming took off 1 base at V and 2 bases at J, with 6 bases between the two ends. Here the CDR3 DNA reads TGTGCCAGTAGTATAGGACAGGCCTACGAGCAGTACTTC. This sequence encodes CASSIGQAYEQYF.

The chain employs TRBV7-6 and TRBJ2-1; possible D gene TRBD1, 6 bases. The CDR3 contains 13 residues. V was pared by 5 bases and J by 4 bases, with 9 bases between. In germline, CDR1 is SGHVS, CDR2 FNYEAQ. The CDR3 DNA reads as TGTGCCAGCAGCCGTGGACAGTACAATGAGCAGTTCTTC. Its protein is CASSRGQYNEQFF.

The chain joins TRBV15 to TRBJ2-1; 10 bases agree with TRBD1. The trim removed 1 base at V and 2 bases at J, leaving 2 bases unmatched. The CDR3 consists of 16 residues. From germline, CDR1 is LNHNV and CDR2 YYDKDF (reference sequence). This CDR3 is CATSRGDRGTYNEQFF. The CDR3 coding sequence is TGTGCCACCAGCAGAGGGGACAGGGGAACCTACAATGAGCAGTTCTTC. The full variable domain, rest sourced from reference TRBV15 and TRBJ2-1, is DAMVIQNPRYQVTQFGKPVTLSCSQTLNHNVMYWYQQKSSQAPKLLFHYYDKDFNNEADTPDNFQSRRPNTSFCFLDIRSPGLGDTAMYLCATSRGDRGTYNEQFFGPGTRLTVL.

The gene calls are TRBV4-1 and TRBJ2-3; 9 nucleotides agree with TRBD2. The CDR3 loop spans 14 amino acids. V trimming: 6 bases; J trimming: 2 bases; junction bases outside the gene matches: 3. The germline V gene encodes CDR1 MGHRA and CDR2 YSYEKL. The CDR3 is CASRLAGNTDTQYF. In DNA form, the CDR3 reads TGCGCCAGCAGACTAGCGGGCAACACAGATACGCAGTATTTT.

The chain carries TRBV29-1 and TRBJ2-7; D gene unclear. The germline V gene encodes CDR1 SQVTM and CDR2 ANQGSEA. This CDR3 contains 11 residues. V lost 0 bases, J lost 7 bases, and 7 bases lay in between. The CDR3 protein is CSVEDPREQYF. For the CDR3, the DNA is TGCAGCGTTGAAGACCCCCGGGAGCAGTACTTC.

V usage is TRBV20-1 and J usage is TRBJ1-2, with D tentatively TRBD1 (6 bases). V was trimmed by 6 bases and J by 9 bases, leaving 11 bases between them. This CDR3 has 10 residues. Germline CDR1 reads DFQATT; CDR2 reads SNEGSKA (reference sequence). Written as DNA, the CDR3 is TGCAGTGCACTACGGGACAGCTACACCTTC. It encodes CSALRDSYTF.

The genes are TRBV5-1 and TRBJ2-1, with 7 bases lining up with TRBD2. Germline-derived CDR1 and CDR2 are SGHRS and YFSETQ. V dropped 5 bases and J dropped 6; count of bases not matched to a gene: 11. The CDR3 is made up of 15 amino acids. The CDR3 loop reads CASRAGTSVVNEQFF. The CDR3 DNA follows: TGCGCCAGCAGGGCCGGCACTAGCGTAGTCAATGAGCAGTTCTTC.

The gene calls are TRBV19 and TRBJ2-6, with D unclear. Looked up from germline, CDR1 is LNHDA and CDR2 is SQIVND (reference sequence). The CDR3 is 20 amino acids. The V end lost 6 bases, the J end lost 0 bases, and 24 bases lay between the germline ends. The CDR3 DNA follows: TGTGCCAGTAGCTACCTACGAAACAGAACAGCCAGCTCTGGGGCCAACGTCCTGACTTTC. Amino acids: CASSYLRNRTASSGANVLTF.

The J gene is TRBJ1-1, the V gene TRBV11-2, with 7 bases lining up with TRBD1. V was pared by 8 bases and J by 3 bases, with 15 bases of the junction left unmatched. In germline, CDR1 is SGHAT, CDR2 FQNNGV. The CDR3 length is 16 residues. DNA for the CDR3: TGTGCCAGCTACACGCCCAGGGGGGTAAAGTACACTGAAGCTTTCTTT. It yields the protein CASYTPRGVKYTEAFF. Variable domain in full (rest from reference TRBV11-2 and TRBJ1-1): EAGVAQSPRYKIIEKRQSVAFWCNPISGHATLYWYQQILGQGPKLLIQFQNNGVVDDSQLPKDRFSAERLKGVDSTLKIQPAKLEDSAVYLCASYTPRGVKYTEAFFGQGTRLTVV.

The CDR3 here is CASSIPPSGRYEQYF. The CDR3 region has the DNA TGTGCCAGCAGTATTCCTCCTAGCGGGAGGTACGAGCAGTACTTC. V gene TRBV28 combines with J gene TRBJ2-7, with 11 positions matching TRBD2. V trimming: 5 bases; J trimming: 4 bases; junction bases outside the gene matches: 7. Per germline, CDR1 MDHEN and CDR2 SYDVKM. The CDR3 totals 15 residues. The full variable domain, rest sourced from reference TRBV28 and TRBJ2-7, is DVKVTQSSRYLVKRTGEKVFLECVQDMDHENMFWYRQDPGLGLRLIYFSYDVKMKEKGDIPEGYSVSREKKERFSLILESASTNQTSMYLCASSIPPSGRYEQYFGPGTRLTVT.

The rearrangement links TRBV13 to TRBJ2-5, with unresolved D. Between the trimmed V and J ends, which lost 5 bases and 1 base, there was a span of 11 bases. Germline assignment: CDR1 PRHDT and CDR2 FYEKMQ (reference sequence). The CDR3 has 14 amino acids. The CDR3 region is CASSVYSSQETQYF. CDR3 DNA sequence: TGTGCCAGCAGCGTTTATTCTTCCCAAGAGACCCAGTACTTC.

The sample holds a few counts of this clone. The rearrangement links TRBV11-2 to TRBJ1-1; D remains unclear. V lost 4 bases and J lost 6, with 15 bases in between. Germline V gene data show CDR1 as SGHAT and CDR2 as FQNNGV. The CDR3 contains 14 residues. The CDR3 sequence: CASSSPEDPSEAFF. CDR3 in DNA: TGTGCCAGCAGCTCCCCGGAGGACCCGTCTGAAGCTTTCTTT.

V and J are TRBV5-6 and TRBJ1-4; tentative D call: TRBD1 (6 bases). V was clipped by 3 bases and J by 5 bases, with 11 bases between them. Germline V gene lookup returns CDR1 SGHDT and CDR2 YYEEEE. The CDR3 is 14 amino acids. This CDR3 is CASSSTGFNEKLFF. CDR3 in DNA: TGTGCCAGCAGCTCGACAGGCTTCAATGAAAAACTGTTTTTT. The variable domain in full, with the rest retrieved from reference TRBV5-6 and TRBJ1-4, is DAGVTQSPTHLIKTRGQQVTLRCSPKSGHDTVSWYQQALGQGPQFIFQYYEEEERQRGNFPDRFSGHQFPNYSSELNVNALLLGDSALYLCASSSTGFNEKLFFGSGTQLSVL.

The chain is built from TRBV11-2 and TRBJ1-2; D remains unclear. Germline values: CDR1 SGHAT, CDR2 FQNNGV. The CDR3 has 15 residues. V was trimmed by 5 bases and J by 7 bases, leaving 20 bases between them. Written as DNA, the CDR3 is TGTGCCAGCAGCCCCTACCCCCCCAACCCCATTGGCTACACCTTC. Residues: CASSPYPPNPIGYTF.

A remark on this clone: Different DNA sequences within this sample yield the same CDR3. Here the CDR3 reads CAWSVAGGYNEQFF. For the CDR3, the DNA is TGTGCCTGGAGTGTTGCAGGGGGGTACAATGAGCAGTTCTTC. The chain joins TRBV30 to TRBJ2-1; possibly TRBD1 for D (7 bases). V shed 0 bases and J shed 4 bases, with 10 bases lying between them. CDR1 and CDR2 from the germline V gene are GTSNPN and SVGIG (reference sequence). This CDR3 has 14 amino acids.

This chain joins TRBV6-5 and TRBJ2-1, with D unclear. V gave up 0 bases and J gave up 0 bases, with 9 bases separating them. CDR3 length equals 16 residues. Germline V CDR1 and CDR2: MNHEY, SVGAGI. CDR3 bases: TGTGCCAGCAGTTACTCGCTCAAGAGCTCCTACAATGAGCAGTTCTTC. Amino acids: CASSYSLKSSYNEQFF.

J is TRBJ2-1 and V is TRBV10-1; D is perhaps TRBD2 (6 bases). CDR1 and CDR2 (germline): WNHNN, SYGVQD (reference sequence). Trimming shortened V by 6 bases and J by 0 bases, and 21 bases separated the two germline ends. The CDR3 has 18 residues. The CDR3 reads CASRSRRGAPSSYNEQFF. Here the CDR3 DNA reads TGCGCCAGCAGGAGCCGGAGGGGAGCTCCCTCCTCCTACAATGAGCAGTTCTTC.

In nucleotides, the CDR3 is TGTGCCAGCGGGGGGGGTTTGAGCAATCAGCCCCAGCATTTT. Residues: CASGGGLSNQPQHF. The rearrangement uses TRBV9 and TRBJ1-5; tentatively, D is TRBD1 (5 bases). Germline lookup yields CDR1 SGDLS and CDR2 YYNGEE. The V end lost 7 bases, the J end lost 1 base, and 12 bases lay between the germline ends. The length of the CDR3 is 14 residues.

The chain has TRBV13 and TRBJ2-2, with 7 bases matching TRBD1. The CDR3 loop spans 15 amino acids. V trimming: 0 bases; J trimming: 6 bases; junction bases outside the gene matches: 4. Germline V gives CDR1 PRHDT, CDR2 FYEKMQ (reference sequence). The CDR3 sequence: CASSLGLQGSGELFF. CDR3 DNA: TGTGCCAGCAGCTTAGGCCTACAGGGGTCCGGGGAGCTGTTTTTT.

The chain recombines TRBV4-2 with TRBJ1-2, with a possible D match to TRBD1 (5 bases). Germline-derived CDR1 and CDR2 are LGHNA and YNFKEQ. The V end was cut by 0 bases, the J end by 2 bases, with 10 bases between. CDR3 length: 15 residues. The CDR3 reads CASSQDRGRNYGYTF. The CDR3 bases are TGTGCCAGCAGCCAAGATCGGGGGAGGAACTATGGCTACACCTTC.

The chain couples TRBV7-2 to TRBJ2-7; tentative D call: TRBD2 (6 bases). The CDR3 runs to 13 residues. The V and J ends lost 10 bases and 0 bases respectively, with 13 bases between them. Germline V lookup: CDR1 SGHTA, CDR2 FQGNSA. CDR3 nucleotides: TGTGCCATAGGGAGGACAAACTCCTACGAGCAGTACTTC. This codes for CAIGRTNSYEQYF.